This T cell receptor (beta chain) originates from a study of control samples from healthy donors and cancer patients. Sequencing used immunoSEQ multiplex PCR; TCRdb keeps in-frame clones, though not all of them. This sample has around 110,000 clones, with around nine tenths found just once. The CDR3 totals 15 residues. Germline loops: CDR1 MNHEY, CDR2 SVGAGI. After removal of 4 bases from V and 0 bases from J, the junction contained 2 bases not matched to a gene. The rearrangement uses TRBV6-5 and TRBJ1-4; 7 positions match TRBD1. What was sequenced was blood. This TCR came from a woman between 65 and 79 years old in good health. The CDR3 reads CASSWDRTTNEKLFF. Here the CDR3 DNA reads TGTGCCAGCAGTTGGGACAGAACAACTAATGAAAAACTGTTTTTT.